Listed here is a single T cell receptor (beta chain). This clonotype came up a few times. Its antigen remains unidentified. One base away there is no much larger clone; base qualities are not given. The source of the sample is a study of blood T cells in healthy people across ages (dated by TCRdb to between 2014 and 2017). With regard to the full study: In model experiments, roughly one uniquely barcoded TCR beta cDNA molecule per two T cells was captured by template switching. Using deep sequencing normalized with unique cDNA molecular identifiers, the study measured how TCR beta repertoire diversity changes with age. Four age groups were formed from the donors: young (average roughly 15 years), middle-aged (around 41), aged (62) and long-lived (roughly 88). Donors of different ages were randomly distributed across sequencing lanes to avoid experimental bias. The study analyzed two additional independent replicas of 1 million unique cDNA reads from the same blood draw for two donors, one aged 18 to 30 and one aged 80 or older. Overall study outcomes, separate from this receptor: Observed TCR beta diversity per million T cells fell roughly linearly with age, and a significant reduction was already apparent by age around 40. The CMV infection status of donors was not known, potentially confounding age-related changes in expanded clonotypes. Conclusive comparison of naive and antigen-experienced compartments was prevented by the profiling of bulk unsorted PBMCs. The percentage of naive T cells measured by flow cytometry correlated strongly with observed TCR beta diversity. Estimates of total diversity based on one million sequenced T cells were considered lower bounds and underestimates. Compared with the aged group, more naive CD4+ T cells, fewer expanded clones and increased TCR diversity were shown by the long-lived group, suggesting age selection.

Libraries came from 5' RACE. Sequencing was carried out with an Illumina HiSeq 2500. A second 7 to 11 cycle PCR used a sample-barcoded 5' primer and a J-beta primer mix. A unique molecular identifier was introduced onto each TCR beta cDNA molecule by a template-switch 5' adaptor carrying 12 random nucleotides. At least 2.5 million CDR3-containing paired-end reads were obtained from each sample. First-strand cDNA was synthesized from all RNA with the Mint cDNA synthesis kit, primed by a TRBC-specific oligonucleotide. Following uracil-DNA glycosylase treatment, all cDNA underwent a first 18-cycle PCR with the universal primers M1SS and BC2_uni_R. For the original study's pipeline: For normalization, 1 million high-quality reads were randomly selected from each sample, with every read carrying a distinct molecular identifier. Reads with shared molecular identifiers were discarded instead of being binned into consensus sequences. MiTCR, with a Q25 quality threshold and the strictest error-elimination algorithm, was used for CDR3 identification, clonotype clustering and error correction. Lower-bound total TCR beta diversity was estimated with a nonparametric unseen species model using Euler transformation. The raw public data were reprocessed by TCRdb itself: fastp quality trimming at Q25, MiXCR clonotype calling, in-frame beta chains only. Merged by CDR3 protein, the rows form single entries marked with the most common genes and DNA. It is TCRdb's table, rather than the study itself, that gives the V and J calls and clone size. The sample data list over 600,000 distinct CDR3 sequences, and roughly 46% of these were observed just once. The top ten clonotypes cover around 18% of the sample.

CDR1 MNHEY and CDR2 SMNVEV are derived from the germline V gene (reference sequence). V is pared back by 2 bases and J by 8 bases, with 15 bases lying between the germline termini. From the cysteine up to the phenylalanine, the CDR3 has a length of 15 residues. Only CDR3 DNA is held: 45 bases, read in frame from base 1. The donors were roughly 40 Caucasian individuals from Russia, aged roughly 6 to 100 years, who were systemically healthy. Each donor gave ten milliliters of peripheral blood, drawn into EDTA-treated Vacutainer tubes. Ficoll-Paque density-gradient centrifugation was used to isolate PBMCs, with at least 6 million per sample. Trizol reagent was used to extract total RNA from PBMCs, with at least 6 micrograms per sample. The percentages of naive CD45RAhigh/CD27high T cells were determined by flow cytometry on a PBMC aliquot from every donor.

The sequence was collected from a man aged 80 or over in good health. The chain is assembled from TRBV27 and TRBJ2-2; possibly the D gene is TRBD1, per 5 matching bases. The specimen sequenced was blood. The encoded CDR3 is CASSLGAGSSGELFF. The nucleotide sequence is TGTGCCAGCAGTTTAGGGGCAGGGTCGTCTGGGGAGCTGTTTTTT.